This TCR beta chain comes out of a study of control samples from healthy donors and cancer patients. Assay: immunoSEQ multiplex PCR; the TCRdb copy retains only in-frame clones and omits some. The table includes around 170,000 clones, approximately 90% detected once. V was trimmed by 4 bases and J by 5 bases, leaving 24 bases between them. Germline V gene lookup returns CDR1 KGHSH and CDR2 LQKENI. The CDR3 covers 18 residues. The source is a man between 25 and 39 years old in good health. V gene TRBV18 combines with J gene TRBJ2-1; TRBD2 might be the D (7 bases). Input material: blood. The CDR3 DNA is TGTGCCAGCTCACTGAAACCCTCACGGGGGGCCGCAAACAATGAGCAGTTCTTC. Its translation is CASSLKPSRGAANNEQFF.